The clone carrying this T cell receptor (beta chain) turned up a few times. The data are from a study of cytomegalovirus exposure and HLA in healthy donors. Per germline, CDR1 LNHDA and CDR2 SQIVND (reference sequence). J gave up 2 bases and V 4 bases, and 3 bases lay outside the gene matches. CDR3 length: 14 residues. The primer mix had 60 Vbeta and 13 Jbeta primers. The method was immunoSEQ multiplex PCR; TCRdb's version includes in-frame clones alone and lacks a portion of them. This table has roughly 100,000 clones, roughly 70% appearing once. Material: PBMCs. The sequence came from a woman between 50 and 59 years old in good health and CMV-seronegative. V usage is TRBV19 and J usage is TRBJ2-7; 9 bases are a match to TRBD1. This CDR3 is CASSKGQGTYEQYF. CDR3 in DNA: TGTGCCAGTAGTAAGGGACAGGGTACCTACGAGCAGTACTTC.